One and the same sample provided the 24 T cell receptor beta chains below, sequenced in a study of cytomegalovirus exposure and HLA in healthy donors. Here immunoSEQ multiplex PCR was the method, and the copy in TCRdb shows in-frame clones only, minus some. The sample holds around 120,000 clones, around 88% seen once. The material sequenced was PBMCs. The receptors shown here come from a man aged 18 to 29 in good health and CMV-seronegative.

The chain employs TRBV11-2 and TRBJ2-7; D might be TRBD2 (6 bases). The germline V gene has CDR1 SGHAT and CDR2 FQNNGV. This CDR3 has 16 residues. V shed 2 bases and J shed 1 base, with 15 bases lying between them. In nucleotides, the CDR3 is TGTGCCAGCAGCTTAAGGAGGGAGAGCCGATCCTACGAGCAGTACTTC. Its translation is CASSLRRESRSYEQYF.

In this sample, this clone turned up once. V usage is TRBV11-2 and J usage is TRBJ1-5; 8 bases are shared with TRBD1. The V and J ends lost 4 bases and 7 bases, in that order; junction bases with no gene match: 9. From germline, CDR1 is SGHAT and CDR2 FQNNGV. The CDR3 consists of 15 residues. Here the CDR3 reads CASSSDGQGRQPQHF. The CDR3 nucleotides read TGTGCCAGCAGCTCAGACGGACAGGGCAGACAGCCCCAGCATTTT.

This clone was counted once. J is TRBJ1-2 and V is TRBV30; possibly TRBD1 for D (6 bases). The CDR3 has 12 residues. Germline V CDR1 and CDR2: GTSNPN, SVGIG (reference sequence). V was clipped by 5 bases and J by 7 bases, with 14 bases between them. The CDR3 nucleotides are TGTGCCTGGGTCGGCAGGGGAATTGGCTACACCTTC. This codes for CAWVGRGIGYTF. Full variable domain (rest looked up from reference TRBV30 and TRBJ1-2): SQTIHQWPATLVQPVGSPLSLECTVEGTSNPNLYWYRQAAGRGLQLLFYSVGIGQISSEVPQNLSASRPQDRQFILSSKKLLLSDSGFYLCAWVGRGIGYTFGSGTRLTVV.

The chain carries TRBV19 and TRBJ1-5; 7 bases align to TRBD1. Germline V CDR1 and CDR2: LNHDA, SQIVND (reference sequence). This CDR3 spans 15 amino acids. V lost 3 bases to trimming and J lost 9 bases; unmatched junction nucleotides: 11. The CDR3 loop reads CASSIPTQGRRPQHF. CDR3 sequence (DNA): TGTGCCAGTAGTATCCCCACACAGGGGAGACGGCCCCAGCATTTT.

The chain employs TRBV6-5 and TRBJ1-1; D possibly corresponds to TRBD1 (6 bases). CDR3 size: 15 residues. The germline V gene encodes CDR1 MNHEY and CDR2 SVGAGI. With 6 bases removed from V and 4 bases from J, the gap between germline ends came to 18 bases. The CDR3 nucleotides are TGTGCCAGCAGATATGGGAGCGGGGGGCCCACTGAAGCTTTCTTT. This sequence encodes CASRYGSGGPTEAFF.

CDR3 loop: CASSLTQGAYEQYF. The DNA of the CDR3 is TGTGCCAGCAGCTTAACACAGGGTGCCTACGAGCAGTACTTC. This chain links TRBV7-8 with TRBJ2-7; tentative D call: TRBD1 (6 bases). Germline CDR1 is SGHVS and CDR2 is FQNEAQ. Trimming cost V 2 bases and J 2 bases, with 10 bases left between them. The CDR3 has 14 amino acids.

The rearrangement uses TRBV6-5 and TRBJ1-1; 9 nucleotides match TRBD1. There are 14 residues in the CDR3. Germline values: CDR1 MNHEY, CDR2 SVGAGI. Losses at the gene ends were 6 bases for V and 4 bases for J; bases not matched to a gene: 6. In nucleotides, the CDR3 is TGTGCCAGCAGCCGTAAGACAGGGGGCACTGAAGCTTTCTTT. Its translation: CASSRKTGGTEAFF.

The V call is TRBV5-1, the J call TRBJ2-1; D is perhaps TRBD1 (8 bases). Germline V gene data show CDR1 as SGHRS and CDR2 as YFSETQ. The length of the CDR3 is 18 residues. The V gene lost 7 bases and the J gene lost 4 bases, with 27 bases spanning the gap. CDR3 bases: TGCGCCAGCTCCCGGCGGCAGGGGGCAGGCGGGAGTTACAATGAGCAGTTCTTC. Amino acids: CASSRRQGAGGSYNEQFF.

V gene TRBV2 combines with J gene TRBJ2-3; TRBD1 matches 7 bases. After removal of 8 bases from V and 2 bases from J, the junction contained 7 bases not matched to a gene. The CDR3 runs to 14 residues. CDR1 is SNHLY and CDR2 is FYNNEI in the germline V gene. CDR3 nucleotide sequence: TGTGCCAGCGGGAAGGACAGGTTCACAGATACGCAGTATTTT. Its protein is CASGKDRFTDTQYF. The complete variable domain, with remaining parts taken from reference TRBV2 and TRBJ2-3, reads EPEVTQTPSHQVTQMGQEVILRCVPISNHLYFYWYRQILGQKVEFLVSFYNNEISEKSEIFDDQFSVERPDGSNFTLKIRSTKLEDSAMYFCASGKDRFTDTQYFGPGTRLTVL.

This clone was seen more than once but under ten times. The CDR3 spells CASSFGLGVSYEQYF. CDR3 DNA: TGCGCCAGCAGCTTCGGATTAGGAGTTTCCTACGAGCAGTACTTC. The chain has TRBV5-1 and TRBJ2-7; no clear D. The germline gives CDR1 SGHRS, CDR2 YFSETQ. The CDR3 has 15 amino acids. Between the trimmed V and J ends, which lost 2 bases and 1 base, there was a span of 13 bases.

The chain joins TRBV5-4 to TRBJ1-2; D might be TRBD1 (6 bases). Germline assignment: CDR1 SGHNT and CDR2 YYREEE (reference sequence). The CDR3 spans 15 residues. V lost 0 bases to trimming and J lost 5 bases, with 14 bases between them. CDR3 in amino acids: CASSLAAGARYGYTF. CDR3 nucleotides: TGTGCCAGCAGCTTGGCGGCGGGGGCGCGGTATGGCTACACCTTC.

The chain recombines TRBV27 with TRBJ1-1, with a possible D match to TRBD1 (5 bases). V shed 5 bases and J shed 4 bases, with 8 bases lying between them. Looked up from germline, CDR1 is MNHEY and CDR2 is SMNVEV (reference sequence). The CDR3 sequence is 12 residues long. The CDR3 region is CASSTQGTEAFF. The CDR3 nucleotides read TGTGCCAGCAGTACCCAGGGCACTGAAGCTTTCTTT.

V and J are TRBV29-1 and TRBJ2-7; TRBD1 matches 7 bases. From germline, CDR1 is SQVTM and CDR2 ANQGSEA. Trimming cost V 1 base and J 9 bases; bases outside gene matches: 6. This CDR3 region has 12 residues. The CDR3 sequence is CSVEGTGLRQYF. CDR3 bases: TGCAGCGTTGAAGGGACAGGTCTTCGGCAGTACTTC.

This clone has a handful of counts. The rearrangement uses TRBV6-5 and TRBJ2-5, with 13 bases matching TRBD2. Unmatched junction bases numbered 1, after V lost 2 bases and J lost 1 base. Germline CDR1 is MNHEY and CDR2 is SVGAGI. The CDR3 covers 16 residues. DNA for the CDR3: TGTGCCAGCAGTTACGGACTAGCGGGGGTCCAAGAGACCCAGTACTTC. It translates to CASSYGLAGVQETQYF.

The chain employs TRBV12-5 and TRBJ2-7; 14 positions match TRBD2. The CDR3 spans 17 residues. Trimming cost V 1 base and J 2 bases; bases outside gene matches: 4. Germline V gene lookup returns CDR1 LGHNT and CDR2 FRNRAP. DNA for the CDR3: TGTGCTAGTGGTTTGGGACTAGCGGGAGGGCCTCCCTACGAGCAGTACTTC. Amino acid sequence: CASGLGLAGGPPYEQYF.

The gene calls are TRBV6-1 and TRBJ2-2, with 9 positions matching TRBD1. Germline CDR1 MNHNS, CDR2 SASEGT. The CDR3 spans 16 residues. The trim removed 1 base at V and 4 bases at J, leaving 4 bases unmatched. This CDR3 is CASSEEQGALTGELFF. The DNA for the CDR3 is TGTGCCAGCAGTGAAGAACAGGGGGCACTCACCGGGGAGCTGTTTTTT.

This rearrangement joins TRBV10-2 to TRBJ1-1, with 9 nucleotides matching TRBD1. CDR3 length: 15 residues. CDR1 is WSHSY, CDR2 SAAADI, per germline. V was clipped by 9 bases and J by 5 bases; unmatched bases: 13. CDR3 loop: CASRITGGAGTEAFF. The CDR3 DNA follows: TGCGCCAGTAGAATAACAGGGGGCGCGGGTACTGAAGCTTTCTTT.

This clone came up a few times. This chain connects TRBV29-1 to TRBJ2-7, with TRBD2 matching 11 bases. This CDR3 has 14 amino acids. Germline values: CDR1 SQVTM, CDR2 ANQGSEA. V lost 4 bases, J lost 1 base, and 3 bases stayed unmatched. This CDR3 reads CSVGGTSGSYEQYF. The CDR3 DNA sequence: TGCAGCGTTGGAGGGACTAGCGGATCCTACGAGCAGTACTTC.

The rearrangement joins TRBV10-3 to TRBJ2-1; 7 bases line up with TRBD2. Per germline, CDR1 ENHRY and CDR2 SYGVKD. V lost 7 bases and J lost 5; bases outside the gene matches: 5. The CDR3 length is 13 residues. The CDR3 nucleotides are TGTGCCATCAAGGCGGGGGACGACAATGAGCAGTTCTTC. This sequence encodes CAIKAGDDNEQFF.

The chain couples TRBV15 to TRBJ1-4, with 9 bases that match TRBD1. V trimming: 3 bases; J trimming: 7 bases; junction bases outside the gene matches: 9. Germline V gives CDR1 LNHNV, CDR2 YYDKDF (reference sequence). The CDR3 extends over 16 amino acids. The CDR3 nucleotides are TGTGCCACCAGCAGGTCCGGGACAGGGATACGTGAAAAACTGTTTTTT. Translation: CATSRSGTGIREKLFF.

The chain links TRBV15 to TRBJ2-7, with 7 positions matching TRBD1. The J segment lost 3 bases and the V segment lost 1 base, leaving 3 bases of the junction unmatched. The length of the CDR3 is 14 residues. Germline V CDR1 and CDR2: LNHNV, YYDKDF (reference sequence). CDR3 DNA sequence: TGTGCCACCAGCAGAGCAGGGGGTTTCTACGAGCAGTACTTC. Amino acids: CATSRAGGFYEQYF.

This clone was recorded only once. Here the CDR3 reads CASSKTGNNQPQHF. The CDR3 region has the DNA TGTGCCAGTAGTAAGACAGGCAACAATCAGCCCCAGCATTTT. The V call is TRBV19, the J call TRBJ1-5; D is possibly TRBD1 (6 bases). With 4 bases removed from V and 3 bases from J, the gap between germline ends came to 10 bases. This CDR3 comprises 14 residues. Germline V gives CDR1 LNHDA, CDR2 SQIVND (reference sequence). The whole variable domain, remainder taken from reference TRBV19 and TRBJ1-5, is DGGITQSPKYLFRKEGQNVTLSCEQNLNHDAMYWYRQDPGQGLRLIYYSQIVNDFQKGDIAEGYSVSREKKESFPLTVTSAQKNPTAFYLCASSKTGNNQPQHFGDGTRLSIL.

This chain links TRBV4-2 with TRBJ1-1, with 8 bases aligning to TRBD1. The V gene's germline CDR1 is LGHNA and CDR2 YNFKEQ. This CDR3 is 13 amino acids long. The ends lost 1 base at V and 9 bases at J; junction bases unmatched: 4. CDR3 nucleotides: TGTGCCAGCAGCCAAGGTGGGACAGGTAAAGCTTTCTTT. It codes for CASSQGGTGKAFF.

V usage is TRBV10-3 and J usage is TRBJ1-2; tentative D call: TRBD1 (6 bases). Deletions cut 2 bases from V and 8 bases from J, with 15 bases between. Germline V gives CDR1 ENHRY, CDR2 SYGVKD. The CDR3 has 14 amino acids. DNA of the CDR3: TGTGCCATCAGTGAGGTCATCTCGGGGGGCGGCTACACCTTC. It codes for CAISEVISGGGYTF.